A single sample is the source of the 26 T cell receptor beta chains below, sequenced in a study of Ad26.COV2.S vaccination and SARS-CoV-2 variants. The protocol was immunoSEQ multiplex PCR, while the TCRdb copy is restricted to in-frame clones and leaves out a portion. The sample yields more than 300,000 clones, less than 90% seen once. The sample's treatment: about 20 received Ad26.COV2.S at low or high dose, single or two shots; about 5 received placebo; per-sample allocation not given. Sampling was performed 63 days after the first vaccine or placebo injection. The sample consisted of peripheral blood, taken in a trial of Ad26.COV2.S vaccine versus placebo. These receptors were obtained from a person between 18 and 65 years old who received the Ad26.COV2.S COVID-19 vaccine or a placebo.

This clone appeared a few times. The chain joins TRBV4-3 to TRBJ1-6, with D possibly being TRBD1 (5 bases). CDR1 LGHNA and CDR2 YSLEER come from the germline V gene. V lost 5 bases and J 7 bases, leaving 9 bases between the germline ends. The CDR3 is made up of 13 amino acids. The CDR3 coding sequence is TGCGCCAGCAGCAAACAGGACAATTCACCCCTCCACTTT. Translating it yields CASSKQDNSPLHF.

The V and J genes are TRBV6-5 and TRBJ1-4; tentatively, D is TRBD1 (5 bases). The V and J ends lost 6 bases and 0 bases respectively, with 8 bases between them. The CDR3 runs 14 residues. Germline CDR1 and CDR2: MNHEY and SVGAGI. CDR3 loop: CASRGGPTNEKLFF. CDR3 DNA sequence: TGTGCCAGCAGGGGGGGACCAACTAATGAAAAACTGTTTTTT.

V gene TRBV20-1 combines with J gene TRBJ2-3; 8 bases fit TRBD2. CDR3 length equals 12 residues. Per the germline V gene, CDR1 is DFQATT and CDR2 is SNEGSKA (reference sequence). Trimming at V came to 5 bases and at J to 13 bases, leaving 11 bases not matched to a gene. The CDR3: CSARGLAPTEYF. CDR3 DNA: TGCAGTGCTCGTGGACTAGCTCCGACGGAGTATTTT.

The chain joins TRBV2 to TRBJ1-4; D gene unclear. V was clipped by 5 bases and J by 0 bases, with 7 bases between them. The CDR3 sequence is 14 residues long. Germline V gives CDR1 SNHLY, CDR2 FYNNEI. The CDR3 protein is CASSRTATNEKLFF. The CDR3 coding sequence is TGTGCCAGCAGTCGGACGGCAACTAATGAAAAACTGTTTTTT.

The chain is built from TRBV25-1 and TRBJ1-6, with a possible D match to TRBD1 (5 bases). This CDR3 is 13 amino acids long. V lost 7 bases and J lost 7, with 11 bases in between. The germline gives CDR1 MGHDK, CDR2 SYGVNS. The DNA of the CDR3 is TGTGCCAGCAAATACCGGGGGAATTCACCCCTCCACTTT. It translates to CASKYRGNSPLHF.

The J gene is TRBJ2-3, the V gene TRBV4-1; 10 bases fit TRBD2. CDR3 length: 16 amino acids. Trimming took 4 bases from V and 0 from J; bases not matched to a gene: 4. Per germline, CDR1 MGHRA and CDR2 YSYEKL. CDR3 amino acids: CASSPQLAGSTDTQYF. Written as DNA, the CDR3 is TGCGCCAGCAGCCCCCAACTAGCGGGGAGCACAGATACGCAGTATTTT.

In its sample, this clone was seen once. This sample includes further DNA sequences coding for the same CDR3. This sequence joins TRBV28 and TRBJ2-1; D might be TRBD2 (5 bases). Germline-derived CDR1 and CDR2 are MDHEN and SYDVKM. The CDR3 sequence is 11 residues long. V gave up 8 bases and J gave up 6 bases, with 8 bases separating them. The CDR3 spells CASRTSNEQFF. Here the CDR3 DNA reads TGTGCCAGCCGCACTAGCAATGAGCAGTTCTTC.

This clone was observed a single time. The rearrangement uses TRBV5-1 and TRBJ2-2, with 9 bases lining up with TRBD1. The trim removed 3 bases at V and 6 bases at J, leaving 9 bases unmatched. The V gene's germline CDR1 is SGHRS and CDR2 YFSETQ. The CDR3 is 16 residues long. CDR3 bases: TGCGCCAGCAGCTATAGACCGGGACAGGGAGCCGGGGAGCTGTTTTTT. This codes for CASSYRPGQGAGELFF.

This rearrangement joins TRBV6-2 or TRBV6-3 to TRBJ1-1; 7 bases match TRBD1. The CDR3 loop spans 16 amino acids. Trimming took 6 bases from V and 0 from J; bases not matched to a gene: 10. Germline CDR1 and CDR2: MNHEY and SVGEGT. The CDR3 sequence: CASSWLLGQLNTEAFF. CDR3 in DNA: TGTGCCAGCAGCTGGCTACTGGGACAGTTGAACACTGAAGCTTTCTTT.

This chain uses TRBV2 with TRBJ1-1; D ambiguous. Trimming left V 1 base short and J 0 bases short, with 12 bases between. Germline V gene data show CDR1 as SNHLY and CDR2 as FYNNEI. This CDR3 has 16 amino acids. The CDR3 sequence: CASSEVSLILNTEAFF. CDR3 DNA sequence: TGTGCCAGCAGTGAAGTGTCCCTTATTCTGAACACTGAAGCTTTCTTT.

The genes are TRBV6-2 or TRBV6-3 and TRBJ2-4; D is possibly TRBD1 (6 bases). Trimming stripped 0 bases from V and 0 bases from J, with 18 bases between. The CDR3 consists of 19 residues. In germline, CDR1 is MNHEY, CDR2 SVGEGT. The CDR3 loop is CASSYSRITGILAKNIQYF. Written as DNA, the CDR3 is TGTGCCAGCAGTTACTCGAGGATTACAGGGATTCTAGCCAAAAACATTCAGTACTTC.

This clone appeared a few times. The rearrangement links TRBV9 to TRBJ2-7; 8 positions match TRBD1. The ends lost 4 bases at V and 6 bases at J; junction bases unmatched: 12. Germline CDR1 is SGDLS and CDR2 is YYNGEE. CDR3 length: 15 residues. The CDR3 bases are TGTGCCAGCAGCACCTCCGGGACAGGCTATGGCGAGCAGTACTTC. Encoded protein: CASSTSGTGYGEQYF.

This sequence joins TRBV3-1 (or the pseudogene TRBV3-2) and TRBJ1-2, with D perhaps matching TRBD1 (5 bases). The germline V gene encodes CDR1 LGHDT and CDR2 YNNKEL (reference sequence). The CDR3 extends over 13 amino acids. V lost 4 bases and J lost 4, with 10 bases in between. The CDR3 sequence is CASSPRETYGYTF. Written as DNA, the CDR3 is TGTGCCAGCAGCCCCAGGGAGACCTATGGCTACACCTTC.

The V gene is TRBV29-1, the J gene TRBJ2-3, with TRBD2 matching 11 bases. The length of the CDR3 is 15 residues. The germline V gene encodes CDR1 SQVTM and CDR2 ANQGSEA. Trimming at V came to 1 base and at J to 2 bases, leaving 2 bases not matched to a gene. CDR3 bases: TGCAGCGTTGAAGGGACTAGCGGGCACACAGATACGCAGTATTTT. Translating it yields CSVEGTSGHTDTQYF.

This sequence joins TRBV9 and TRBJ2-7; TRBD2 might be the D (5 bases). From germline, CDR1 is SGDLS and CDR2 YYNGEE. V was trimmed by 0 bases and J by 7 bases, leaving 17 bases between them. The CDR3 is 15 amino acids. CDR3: CASSVGGEGTEEQYF. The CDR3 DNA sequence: TGTGCCAGCAGCGTAGGGGGAGAGGGTACGGAGGAGCAGTACTTC.

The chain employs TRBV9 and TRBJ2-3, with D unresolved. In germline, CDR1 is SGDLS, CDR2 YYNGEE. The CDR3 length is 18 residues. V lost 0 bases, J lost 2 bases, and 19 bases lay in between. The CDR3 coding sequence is TGTGCCAGCAGCGTAGATCTATTGGGTTCCATCCTCACAGATACGCAGTATTTT. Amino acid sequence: CASSVDLLGSILTDTQYF.

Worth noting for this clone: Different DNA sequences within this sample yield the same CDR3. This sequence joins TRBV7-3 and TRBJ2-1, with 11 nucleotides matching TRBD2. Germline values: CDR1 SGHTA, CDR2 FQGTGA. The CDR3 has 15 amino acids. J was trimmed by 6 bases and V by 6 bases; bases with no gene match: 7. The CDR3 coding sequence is TGTGCCAGCAGTCTTAGGCTAGCGGGAGGCAATGAGCAGTTCTTC. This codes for CASSLRLAGGNEQFF.

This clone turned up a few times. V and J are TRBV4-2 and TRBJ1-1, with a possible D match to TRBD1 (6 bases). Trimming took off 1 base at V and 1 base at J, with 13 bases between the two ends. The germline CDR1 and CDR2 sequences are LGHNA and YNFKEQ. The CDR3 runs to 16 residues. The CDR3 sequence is CASSQAAGEGNTEAFF. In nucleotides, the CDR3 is TGTGCCAGCAGCCAAGCGGCAGGGGAGGGGAACACTGAAGCTTTCTTT.

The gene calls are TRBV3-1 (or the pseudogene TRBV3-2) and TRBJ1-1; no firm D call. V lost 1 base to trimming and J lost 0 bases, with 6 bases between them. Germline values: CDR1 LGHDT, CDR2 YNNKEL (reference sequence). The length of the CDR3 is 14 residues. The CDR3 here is CASSQGNMNTEAFF. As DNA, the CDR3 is TGTGCCAGCAGCCAAGGGAACATGAACACTGAAGCTTTCTTT.

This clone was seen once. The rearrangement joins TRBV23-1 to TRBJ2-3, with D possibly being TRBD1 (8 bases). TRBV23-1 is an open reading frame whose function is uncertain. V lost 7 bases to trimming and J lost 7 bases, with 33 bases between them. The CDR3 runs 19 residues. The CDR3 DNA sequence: TGCGCCAGCACTTCAGGGGGCGTAAAGGCGGGAGCAGAGCGATATACGCAGTATTTT. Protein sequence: CASTSGGVKAGAERYTQYF.

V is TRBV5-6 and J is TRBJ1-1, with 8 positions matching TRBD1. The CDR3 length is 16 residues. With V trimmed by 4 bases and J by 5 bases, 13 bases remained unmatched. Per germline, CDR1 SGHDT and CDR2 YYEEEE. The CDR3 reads CASSLPGQGEMTEAFF. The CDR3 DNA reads TGTGCCAGCAGCCTCCCCGGACAGGGAGAAATGACTGAAGCTTTCTTT.

CDR3 residues: CASSVGVGSGTGNTIYF. Written as DNA, the CDR3 is TGTGCCAGCAGCGTAGGGGTGGGCTCAGGGACTGGAAACACCATATATTTT. The chain has TRBV9 and TRBJ1-3; maybe TRBD1 (5 bases). V was clipped by 0 bases and J by 2 bases, with 15 bases between them. There are 17 residues in the CDR3. Germline CDR1 SGDLS, CDR2 YYNGEE.

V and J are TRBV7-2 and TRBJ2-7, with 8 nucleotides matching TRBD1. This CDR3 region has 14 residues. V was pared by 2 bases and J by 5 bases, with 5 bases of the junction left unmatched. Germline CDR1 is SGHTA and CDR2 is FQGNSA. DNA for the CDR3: TGTGCCAGCAGCTTACGCAGGGGGCTCGACGAGCAGTACTTC. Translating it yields CASSLRRGLDEQYF.

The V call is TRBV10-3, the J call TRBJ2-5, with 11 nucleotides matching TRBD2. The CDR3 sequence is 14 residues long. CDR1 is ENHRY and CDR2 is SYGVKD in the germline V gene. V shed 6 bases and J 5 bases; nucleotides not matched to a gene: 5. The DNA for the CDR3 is TGTGCCATCAGGGATACTAGCGGGGGTGAGACCCAGTACTTC. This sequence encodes CAIRDTSGGETQYF.

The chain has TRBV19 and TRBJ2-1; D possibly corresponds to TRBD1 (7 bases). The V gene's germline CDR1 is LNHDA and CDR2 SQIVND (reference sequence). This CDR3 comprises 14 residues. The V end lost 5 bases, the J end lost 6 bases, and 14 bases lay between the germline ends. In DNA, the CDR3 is TGTGCCAGTAGTGCGGGACAGAGAATCAATGAGCAGTTCTTC. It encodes CASSAGQRINEQFF. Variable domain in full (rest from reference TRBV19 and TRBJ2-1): DGGITQSPKYLFRKEGQNVTLSCEQNLNHDAMYWYRQDPGQGLRLIYYSQIVNDFQKGDIAEGYSVSREKKESFPLTVTSAQKNPTAFYLCASSAGQRINEQFFGPGTRLTVL.

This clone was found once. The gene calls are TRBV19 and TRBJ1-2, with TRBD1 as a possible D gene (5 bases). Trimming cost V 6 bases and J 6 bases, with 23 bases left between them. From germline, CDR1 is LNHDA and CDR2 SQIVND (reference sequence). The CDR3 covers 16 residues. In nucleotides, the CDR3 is TGTGCCAGTAGCACGGGGGTCAAGGGCGGTAATAATGGCTACACCTTC. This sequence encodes CASSTGVKGGNNGYTF.